A selection of T cell receptor beta chains follows, all from one sample in a study of blood T cell repertoires in COVID-19. The method was immunoSEQ multiplex PCR; TCRdb's version includes in-frame clones alone and lacks a portion of them. The sample shows roughly 250,000 clones, about 87% of them seen only once. The sequencing input was PBMCs or T cells enriched from blood (not recorded which). The receptors originated from a woman between 40 and 55 years old with acute COVID-19. CDR3s include the opening cysteine and the closing phenylalanine or tryptophan. Not all rows give a size; the values are once, few, many and, for expanded clones, a class.

CDR3 protein,clone size,V gene,J gene
CASSLGRNTEAFF,.,TRBV27,TRBJ1-1
CATFVGDMNTEAFF,.,TRBV28,TRBJ1-1
CASSLEVGELFF,.,TRBV12-3/TRBV12-4,TRBJ1-4
CAWSRNTEAFF,.,TRBV30,TRBJ1-1
CASKGGSAPYEQYF,.,TRBV28,TRBJ2-7
CATSGQGALGYNEQFF,once,TRBV24-1,TRBJ2-1
CATSDRQGSNQPQHF,.,TRBV24-1,TRBJ1-5
CASSPRGTEAFF,.,TRBV3-1/TRBV3-2,TRBJ1-1
CASSLGPGHPTYEQYF,.,TRBV27,TRBJ2-7
CASSDRGQPQHF,.,TRBV2,TRBJ1-5
CASSLAQGDQPQHF,.,TRBV7-2,TRBJ1-5
CASEVLAGVNEQFF,.,TRBV6-5,TRBJ2-1
CSARTGGGETQYF,.,TRBV29-1,TRBJ2-5
CASSPGQGRGGYTF,.,TRBV28,TRBJ1-2
CASSRSQNYGYTF,.,TRBV3-1/TRBV3-2,TRBJ1-2
CASSLTGTGGYEQYF,.,TRBV7-8,TRBJ2-7
CASIGQGYTEAFF,.,TRBV2,TRBJ1-1
CASSSHWSSNEQFF,.,TRBV28,TRBJ2-1
CASSHDRGLEAFF,.,TRBV3-1/TRBV3-2,TRBJ1-1
CASSTRTGRNTEAFF,.,TRBV5-4,TRBJ1-1
CASSGQPNTEAFF,.,TRBV4-3,TRBJ1-1
CAGRTGGNSPLHF,.,TRBV2,TRBJ1-6
CASFRDFSNTEAFF,.,TRBV6-5,TRBJ1-1
CASSLASGGQTQYF,.,TRBV5-1,TRBJ2-5
CASSLDRIGGDYGYTF,.,TRBV13,TRBJ1-2
CASSLGTANTGELFF,.,TRBV28,TRBJ2-2
CASSLWAGVREKLFF,.,TRBV27,TRBJ1-4
CASSLERTGSEQYF,.,TRBV5-1,TRBJ2-7
CASSPQGGYNEQFF,.,TRBV7-6,TRBJ2-1
CASSSTPGTGSRQPQHF,.,TRBV28,TRBJ1-5
CASSQVLGGGSGYTF,.,TRBV3-1/TRBV3-2,TRBJ1-2
CASATGTGSHNEQFF,.,TRBV2,TRBJ2-1
CASSLGRPQGSYGYTF,.,TRBV27,TRBJ1-2
CANDGQLPSTDTQYF,.,TRBV27,TRBJ2-3
CASSYRDRGFNQPQHF,.,TRBV6-5,TRBJ1-5
CASSRQDMNTEAFF,few,TRBV28,TRBJ1-1
CASSTRGGEGTQYF,.,TRBV11-2,TRBJ2-3
CASRVGQESYEQYF,.,TRBV6-4,TRBJ2-7
CSVGRLLQETQYF,once,TRBV29-1,TRBJ2-5
CASSESATSGSNWETQYF,.,TRBV6-1,TRBJ2-5
CASSPTSGADTQYF,.,TRBV18,TRBJ2-3
CAISEPPGTGSPGNIQYF,.,TRBV10-3,TRBJ2-4
CASRALGLGNTIYF,.,TRBV27,TRBJ1-3
CASSLGQANEKLFF,.,TRBV28,TRBJ1-4
CASSLMAYVNQPQHF,.,TRBV7-8,TRBJ1-5
CASSSRDRGYTGELFF,.,TRBV5-6,TRBJ2-2
CASRDGGRGNTEAFF,.,TRBV19,TRBJ1-1
CAWSVLNQETQYF,.,TRBV30,TRBJ2-5
CASSQGVRGYTF,.,TRBV12-3/TRBV12-4,TRBJ1-2
CASSFGESYNEQFF,.,TRBV5-6,TRBJ2-1
CASSLPGQSNTEAFF,once,TRBV19,TRBJ1-1
CASSPGAGVTEAFF,.,TRBV5-1,TRBJ1-1
CAWGQYKAFF,once,TRBV30,TRBJ1-1
CATSEAIGTDTQYF,.,TRBV24-1,TRBJ2-3